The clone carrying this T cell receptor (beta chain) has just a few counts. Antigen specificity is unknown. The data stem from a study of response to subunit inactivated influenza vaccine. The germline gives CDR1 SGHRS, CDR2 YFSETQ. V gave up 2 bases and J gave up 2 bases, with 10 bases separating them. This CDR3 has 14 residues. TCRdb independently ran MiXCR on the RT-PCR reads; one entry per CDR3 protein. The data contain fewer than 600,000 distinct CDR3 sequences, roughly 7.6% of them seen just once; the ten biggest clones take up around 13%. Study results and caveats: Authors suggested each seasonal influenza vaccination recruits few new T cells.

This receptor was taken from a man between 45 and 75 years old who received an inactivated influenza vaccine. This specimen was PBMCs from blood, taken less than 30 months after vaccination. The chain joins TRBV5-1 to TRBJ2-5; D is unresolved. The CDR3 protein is CASSLGRRQETQYF. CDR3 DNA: TGCGCCAGCAGCTTAGGGCGGCGTCAAGAGACCCAGTACTTC.